A selection of T cell receptor beta chains follows, all from one sample in a study of blood T cell repertoires in COVID-19. Measured with immunoSEQ multiplex PCR; TCRdb has only the in-frame clones, and not every one. The sample includes more than 400,000 clones, 75% to 90% of them seen just once. Sequences were obtained from PBMCs or T cells enriched from blood (not recorded which). The source of these receptors is a woman under 30 who had recovered from COVID-19. Both conserved end residues are part of each CDR3. A D gene is named only where the DNA matches it firmly. Rows give clone size only sometimes, using once, few, many, or a class for an expanded clone.

d_call: .; v_call: TRBV7-9; j_call: TRBJ1-4; clone_size: .; cdr3_aa: CASSSPTVMEEKLFF; cdr3_nt: TGTGCCAGCAGCTCTCCGACAGTCATGGAGGAAAAACTGTTTTTT
d_call: TRBD1; v_call: TRBV6-2/TRBV6-3; j_call: TRBJ1-6; clone_size: .; cdr3_aa: CASSSRGQGVGSPLHF; cdr3_nt: TGTGCCAGCAGTTCCCGCGGACAGGGAGTAGGATCACCCCTCCACTTT
d_call: .; v_call: TRBV5-4; j_call: TRBJ1-4; clone_size: .; cdr3_aa: CASTKMGTMGNEKLFF; cdr3_nt: TGTGCCAGCACTAAAATGGGGACAATGGGTAATGAAAAACTGTTTTTT
d_call: .; v_call: TRBV12-3/TRBV12-4; j_call: TRBJ1-2; clone_size: .; cdr3_aa: CASSSGYGYTF; cdr3_nt: TGTGCCAGCAGTTCAGGGTACGGCTACACCTTC
d_call: .; v_call: TRBV7-3; j_call: TRBJ1-2; clone_size: .; cdr3_aa: CASSSLGAGYTF; cdr3_nt: TGTGCCAGCAGCTCCCTCGGTGCTGGCTACACCTTC
d_call: .; v_call: TRBV4-1; j_call: TRBJ1-5; clone_size: .; cdr3_aa: CASSQVSGGVGNQPQHF; cdr3_nt: TGCGCCAGCAGCCAAGTGTCGGGGGGAGTTGGCAATCAGCCCCAGCATTTT
d_call: .; v_call: TRBV11-2; j_call: TRBJ1-2; clone_size: once; cdr3_aa: CASSSRGGSGYPNYGYTF; cdr3_nt: TGTGCCAGCAGCTCTAGGGGGGGGTCCGGGTACCCTAACTATGGCTACACCTTC
d_call: .; v_call: TRBV18; j_call: TRBJ2-7; clone_size: .; cdr3_aa: CASRIGDSSYEQYF; cdr3_nt: TGTGCCAGCCGAATTGGAGACTCCTCCTACGAGCAGTACTTC
d_call: .; v_call: TRBV3-1/TRBV3-2; j_call: TRBJ2-3; clone_size: .; cdr3_aa: CASRHTDTQYF; cdr3_nt: TGTGCCAGCCGACACACAGATACGCAGTATTTT
d_call: .; v_call: TRBV19; j_call: TRBJ1-3; clone_size: few; cdr3_aa: CASSIWPGSSSGNTIYF; cdr3_nt: TGTGCCAGTAGTATTTGGCCAGGGTCGAGCTCTGGAAACACCATATATTTT
d_call: TRBD2; v_call: TRBV6-5; j_call: TRBJ2-1; clone_size: once; cdr3_aa: CASSSGTSGVNEQFF; cdr3_nt: TGTGCCAGCAGCTCCGGGACTAGCGGGGTCAATGAGCAGTTCTTC
d_call: .; v_call: TRBV7-6; j_call: TRBJ2-1; clone_size: .; cdr3_aa: CASSLGSQAFLNEQFF; cdr3_nt: TGTGCCAGCAGCTTAGGTTCACAGGCCTTCCTCAATGAGCAGTTCTTC
d_call: TRBD1; v_call: TRBV4-1; j_call: TRBJ1-2; clone_size: .; cdr3_aa: CASSRIPFRGPGGYTF; cdr3_nt: TGCGCCAGCAGCCGCATCCCCTTCAGGGGGCCTGGAGGCTACACCTTC
d_call: .; v_call: TRBV6-2/TRBV6-3; j_call: TRBJ1-1; clone_size: once; cdr3_aa: CASSGERGYLTEAFF; cdr3_nt: TGTGCCAGCAGTGGCGAGCGGGGGTACCTCACTGAAGCTTTCTTT
d_call: TRBD2; v_call: TRBV11-2; j_call: TRBJ2-7; clone_size: .; cdr3_aa: CASSLEGRGGYEQYF; cdr3_nt: TGTGCCAGCAGCTTAGAGGGCCGGGGAGGGTACGAGCAGTACTTC
d_call: TRBD1; v_call: TRBV18; j_call: TRBJ2-5; clone_size: .; cdr3_aa: CASSPGTGRQETQYF; cdr3_nt: TGTGCCAGCTCACCCGGGACAGGAAGGCAAGAGACCCAGTACTTC
d_call: TRBD1; v_call: TRBV6-5; j_call: TRBJ2-7; clone_size: .; cdr3_aa: CASSRDRDRTYEQYF; cdr3_nt: TGTGCCAGCAGCCGCGACCGGGACAGGACCTACGAGCAGTACTTC
d_call: TRBD2; v_call: TRBV28; j_call: TRBJ2-5; clone_size: .; cdr3_aa: CASSLRTSEETQYF; cdr3_nt: TGTGCCAGCAGTTTACGGACTAGCGAAGAGACCCAGTACTTC
d_call: TRBD1; v_call: TRBV28; j_call: TRBJ1-1; clone_size: few; cdr3_aa: CASHDRAFQAFF; cdr3_nt: TGTGCCTCTCATGACAGGGCCTTCCAAGCTTTCTTT
d_call: .; v_call: TRBV2; j_call: TRBJ1-1; clone_size: .; cdr3_aa: CASRVHRLNTEAFF; cdr3_nt: TGTGCCAGCAGGGTACACAGACTGAACACTGAAGCTTTCTTT
d_call: TRBD1; v_call: TRBV5-5; j_call: TRBJ1-1; clone_size: .; cdr3_aa: CASNSQPGGQGAGNTEAFF; cdr3_nt: TGTGCCAGCAACTCGCAACCCGGGGGACAGGGGGCTGGGAACACTGAAGCTTTCTTT
d_call: .; v_call: TRBV10-3; j_call: TRBJ2-2; clone_size: .; cdr3_aa: CAISDILTGELFF; cdr3_nt: TGTGCCATCAGTGATATATTGACCGGGGAGCTGTTTTTT
d_call: .; v_call: TRBV5-8; j_call: TRBJ2-7; clone_size: .; cdr3_aa: CASSFDSGEQYF; cdr3_nt: TGTGCCAGCAGCTTTGACTCAGGGGAGCAGTACTTC
d_call: TRBD1; v_call: TRBV5-5; j_call: TRBJ1-1; clone_size: .; cdr3_aa: CASSLETGLNTEAFF; cdr3_nt: TGTGCCAGCAGCTTGGAGACAGGGCTAAACACTGAAGCTTTCTTT
d_call: TRBD1; v_call: TRBV10-1; j_call: TRBJ1-2; clone_size: few; cdr3_aa: CARLRDRANYGYTF; cdr3_nt: TGCGCCAGGCTCCGGGACAGGGCTAACTATGGCTACACCTTC
d_call: TRBD1; v_call: TRBV10-3; j_call: TRBJ1-5; clone_size: .; cdr3_aa: CAISAGTGSPPQHF; cdr3_nt: TGTGCCATCAGTGCCGGGACAGGGTCTCCGCCCCAGCATTTT
d_call: .; v_call: TRBV28; j_call: TRBJ1-6; clone_size: .; cdr3_aa: CASSSFNSPLHF; cdr3_nt: TGTGCCAGCAGTTCCTTTAATTCACCCCTCCACTTT
d_call: TRBD1; v_call: TRBV7-6; j_call: TRBJ2-2; clone_size: .; cdr3_aa: CASRRGTGNTGELFF; cdr3_nt: TGTGCCAGCAGACGAGGGACAGGGAACACCGGGGAGCTGTTTTTT
d_call: TRBD2; v_call: TRBV11-2; j_call: TRBJ2-3; clone_size: .; cdr3_aa: CASSLEGGTPWRGADTQYF; cdr3_nt: TGTGCCAGCAGCTTAGAAGGGGGGACCCCCTGGCGGGGGGCAGATACGCAGTATTTT
d_call: TRBD1; v_call: TRBV2; j_call: TRBJ2-7; clone_size: .; cdr3_aa: CASSPESGGQGAREQYF; cdr3_nt: TGTGCCAGCAGTCCCGAATCAGGGGGACAGGGGGCAAGGGAGCAGTACTTC
d_call: TRBD2; v_call: TRBV11-2; j_call: TRBJ2-3; clone_size: .; cdr3_aa: CASRPVASGGGTQYF; cdr3_nt: TGTGCCAGCCGGCCAGTGGCTAGCGGGGGAGGTACGCAGTATTTT
d_call: TRBD2; v_call: TRBV2; j_call: TRBJ2-7; clone_size: .; cdr3_aa: CASTQGLAKNEQYF; cdr3_nt: TGTGCCAGCACCCAGGGACTAGCGAAAAACGAGCAGTACTTC
d_call: TRBD2; v_call: TRBV11-3; j_call: TRBJ2-2; clone_size: .; cdr3_aa: CASSLEGGGALGELFF; cdr3_nt: TGTGCCAGCAGCTTAGAAGGCGGGGGGGCCCTCGGGGAGCTGTTTTTT
d_call: TRBD2; v_call: TRBV7-2; j_call: TRBJ2-2; clone_size: .; cdr3_aa: CASSSRLAGDPNTGELFF; cdr3_nt: TGTGCCAGCAGCTCCCGACTAGCGGGGGACCCGAACACCGGGGAGCTGTTTTTT
d_call: .; v_call: TRBV7-2; j_call: TRBJ1-2; clone_size: few; cdr3_aa: CASSLTGYNGYTF; cdr3_nt: TGTGCCAGCAGCCTCACAGGGTATAATGGCTACACCTTC
d_call: .; v_call: TRBV6-5; j_call: TRBJ2-5; clone_size: .; cdr3_aa: CASKRAGQETQYF; cdr3_nt: TGTGCCAGCAAGAGGGCAGGCCAAGAGACCCAGTACTTC
d_call: .; v_call: TRBV14; j_call: TRBJ1-2; clone_size: .; cdr3_aa: CASSQVGGWHGYTF; cdr3_nt: TGTGCCAGCAGCCAAGTGGGAGGGTGGCATGGCTACACCTTC
d_call: TRBD1; v_call: TRBV11-2; j_call: TRBJ1-1; clone_size: once; cdr3_aa: CASSLTRGLGTEAFF; cdr3_nt: TGTGCCAGCAGCTTGACGAGGGGGCTAGGAACTGAAGCTTTCTTT
d_call: TRBD1; v_call: TRBV4-1; j_call: TRBJ1-6; clone_size: few; cdr3_aa: CASSQDTMGQVFNSPLHF; cdr3_nt: TGCGCCAGCAGCCAAGATACTATGGGACAGGTGTTCAATTCACCCCTCCACTTT
d_call: .; v_call: TRBV15; j_call: TRBJ2-1; clone_size: .; cdr3_aa: CATSTSFRDTSYNEQFF; cdr3_nt: TGTGCCACCAGCACAAGCTTCCGGGACACCTCCTACAATGAGCAGTTCTTC